Included here is one T cell receptor beta chain sequence, with context. Its antigen is unknown. This sample stems from a study of blood T cells in healthy people across ages. Findings and limits, study-wide: Not knowing donor CMV status may have confounded expanded clonotype changes.

PCR was performed a second time for about 7 to 12 cycles using a sample-barcoded 5' primer and a J-beta primer mix. TCRdb redid the calling of the 5' RACE reads with MiXCR, one entry per CDR3 protein. Of 700,000 or so distinct CDR3 sequences listed, 22% are singletons. The receptor comes from a man in his 70s in good health. The sample consisted of blood.

The CDR3 DNA reads as TGTGCCAGCAGTTTTGGGGGCTCGAACACCGGGGAGCTGTTTTTT. It translates to CASSFGGSNTGELFF. This sequence joins TRBV12-3 or TRBV12-4 and TRBJ2-2; D possibly corresponds to TRBD1 (6 bases). The CDR3 length is 15 residues. V gave up 3 bases and J gave up 0 bases, with 8 bases separating them.